The clone carrying this TCR beta chain was seen many times. These data originate in a study of T cell repertoires in cytomegalovirus infection. Looking at the study overall: Public TCR beta signatures marked donors with CMV infection and the matching HLA.

TCRdb processed the reads anew with MiXCR; each CDR3 protein has one entry. The sample lists 350,000 to 450,000 distinct CDR3 sequences; 15% to 20% were seen once. Germline loops: CDR1 SGHTA, CDR2 FQGNSA. With 5 bases removed from V and 3 bases from J, the gap between germline ends came to 16 bases. The CDR3 totals 16 residues. The TCR originated in a human donor in good health (CMV status not recorded). Some clones in this sample may be carry-over from other donors' samples. The sequenced sample consisted of PBMCs. The chain has TRBV7-2 and TRBJ1-4, with D uncertain. CDR3 amino acids: CASSTTSSRANEKLFF. In DNA form, the CDR3 reads TGTGCCAGCAGCACAACTTCAAGTCGGGCTAATGAAAAACTGTTTTTT.